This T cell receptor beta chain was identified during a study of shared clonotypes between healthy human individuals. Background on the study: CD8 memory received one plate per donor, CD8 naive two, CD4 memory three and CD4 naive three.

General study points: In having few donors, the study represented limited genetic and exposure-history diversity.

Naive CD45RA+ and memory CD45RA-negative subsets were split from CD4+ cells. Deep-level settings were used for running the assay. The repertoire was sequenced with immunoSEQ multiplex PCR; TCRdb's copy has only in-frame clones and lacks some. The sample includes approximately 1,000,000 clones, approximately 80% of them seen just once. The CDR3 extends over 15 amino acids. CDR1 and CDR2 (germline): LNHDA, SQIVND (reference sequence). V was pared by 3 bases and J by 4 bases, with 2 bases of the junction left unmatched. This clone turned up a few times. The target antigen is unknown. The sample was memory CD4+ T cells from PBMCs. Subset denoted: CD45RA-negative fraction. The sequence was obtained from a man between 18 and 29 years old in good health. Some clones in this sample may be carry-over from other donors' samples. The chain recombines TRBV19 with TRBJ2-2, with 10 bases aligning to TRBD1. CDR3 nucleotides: TGTGCCAGTAGTATTTGGACAGGGGGCACCGGGGAGCTGTTTTTT. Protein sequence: CASSIWTGGTGELFF.